Following are 10 T cell receptor beta chains from one sample sequenced in a study of neurological immune-mediated disorders. Each CDR3 protein gets one entry after TCRdb re-called the 5' RACE reads with MiXCR. The table shows approximately 66,000 distinct CDR3 sequences, with 3% to 4% occurring only once. The sequenced sample consisted of PBMCs. The receptors derive from a man in his forties or fifties with multiple sclerosis.

This clonotype was seen ten or more times. V and J are TRBV12-3 or TRBV12-4 and TRBJ1-4; perhaps TRBD1 as D (5 bases). CDR3 length: 13 amino acids. Trimming took off 2 bases at V and 4 bases at J, with 5 bases between the two ends. The CDR3 is CASSLQGNEKLFF. DNA for the CDR3: TGTGCCAGCAGTTTACAGGGTAATGAAAAACTGTTTTTT.

Ten or more counts support this clonotype. The gene calls are TRBV20-1 and TRBJ2-5; D remains unclear. Germline values: CDR1 DFQATT, CDR2 SNEGSKA (reference sequence). This CDR3 has 13 amino acids. The V end was cut by 0 bases, the J end by 5 bases, with 10 bases between. CDR3 region: CSARDMRMETQYF. The CDR3 DNA reads as TGCAGTGCTAGAGATATGAGAATGGAGACCCAGTACTTC.

This clonotype was found many times. This chain links TRBV20-1 with TRBJ1-6, with D possibly matching TRBD1 (5 bases). CDR3 length: 13 residues. The V gene lost 6 bases and the J gene lost 9 bases, with 15 bases spanning the gap. CDR1 and CDR2 from the germline V gene are DFQATT and SNEGSKA (reference sequence). The CDR3, as DNA: TGCAGTGCCGGGGCAGGGTCTGGTTCACCCCTCCACTTT. Residues: CSAGAGSGSPLHF.

This clonotype was recorded many times. The chain employs TRBV7-6 and TRBJ1-1; D gene unclear. V lost 0 bases to trimming and J lost 4 bases, with 6 bases between them. Per the germline V gene, CDR1 is SGHVS and CDR2 is FNYEAQ. The CDR3 loop spans 13 amino acids. CDR3: CASSLAGVTEAFF. CDR3 DNA sequence: TGTGCCAGCAGCTTAGCCGGGGTCACTGAAGCTTTCTTT. The variable domain in full, completed from reference TRBV7-6 and TRBJ1-1, reads GAGVSQSPRYKVTKRGQDVALRCDPISGHVSLYWYRQALGQGPEFLTYFNYEAQQDKSGLPNDRFSAERPEGSISTLTIQRTEQRDSAMYRCASSLAGVTEAFFGQGTRLTVV.

By sample fraction, this clonotype is medium-sized (0.01 to 0.1%). The V gene is TRBV5-1, the J gene TRBJ2-7; D is tentatively TRBD1 or TRBD2 (5 bases each). The V gene's germline CDR1 is SGHRS and CDR2 YFSETQ. V lost 4 bases, J lost 0 bases, and 11 bases lay in between. The CDR3 is made up of 14 amino acids. The CDR3 DNA is TGCGCCAGCAGCCCGGGACCGAGCTCCTACGAGCAGTACTTC. Translation: CASSPGPSSYEQYF.

This clonotype has at least ten counts. This chain joins TRBV20-1 and TRBJ2-1; D remains ambiguous. The germline V gene encodes CDR1 DFQATT and CDR2 SNEGSKA (reference sequence). V lost 0 bases to trimming and J lost 5 bases, with 8 bases between them. The CDR3 is 13 amino acids. This chain's CDR3 is CSARDPLHNEQFF. In nucleotides, the CDR3 is TGCAGTGCTAGAGACCCCCTTCACAATGAGCAGTTCTTC.

Many counts were recorded for this clonotype. The gene calls are TRBV5-5 and TRBJ2-4; 7 nucleotides align to TRBD1. The CDR3 totals 14 residues. V lost 5 bases and J lost 9; bases outside the gene matches: 11. Germline CDR1 is SGHKS and CDR2 is YYEKEE (reference sequence). The CDR3 loop is CASRLTQGSAIQYF. The CDR3, as DNA: TGTGCCAGCAGACTGACACAGGGGTCAGCCATTCAGTACTTC.

This clonotype was seen many times. The chain links TRBV12-3 or TRBV12-4 to TRBJ1-6, with D perhaps matching TRBD1 (6 bases). The CDR3 has 14 amino acids. The germline V and J ends were trimmed by 3 bases and 6 bases, with 9 bases remaining between them. CDR3 bases: TGTGCCAGCAGTTTTCAGGGGAGTAATTCACCCCTCCACTTT. Its translation: CASSFQGSNSPLHF.

This clonotype was found many times. The J gene is TRBJ2-4, the V gene TRBV20-1; no clear D gene. Deletions cut 5 bases from V and 0 bases from J, with 20 bases between. This CDR3 contains 17 residues. CDR1 is DFQATT and CDR2 is SNEGSKA in the germline V gene (reference sequence). DNA of the CDR3: TGCAGTGCTCCGTTGGGTAGGGCAATCATAGCCAAAAACATTCAGTACTTC. Its protein product is CSAPLGRAIIAKNIQYF.

This clonotype was observed at least ten times. The rearrangement links TRBV5-1 to TRBJ2-7; D unclear. Trimming stripped 4 bases from V and 1 base from J, with 9 bases between. The CDR3 sequence is 13 residues long. Looked up from germline, CDR1 is SGHRS and CDR2 is YFSETQ. The CDR3 region is CASSAATSYEQYF. As DNA, the CDR3 is TGCGCCAGCAGCGCAGCTACTTCCTACGAGCAGTACTTC.